A selection of T cell receptor beta chains follows, all from one sample in a study of early T cells in non-severe SARS-CoV-2 infection. A single record per CDR3 protein comes from TCRdb applying MiXCR to the 5' RACE reads. The table includes roughly 55,000 distinct CDR3 sequences, 11% detected once. Sequencing was carried out using whole blood. These receptors originate from an adult who was a healthcare worker with PCR-confirmed SARS-CoV-2 infection or an uninfected control (not recorded which). CDR3s include the opening cysteine and the closing phenylalanine or tryptophan. A D gene is named only where the DNA matches it firmly. A row's size may be missing; if present it is once, few, many or a size class.

TRBJ2-7 NA TRBV7-9 many TGTGCCAGCAGCTTAGCGGGGCAGGGATCGGCGCAGTACTTC CASSLAGQGSAQYF
TRBJ1-1 NA TRBV5-6 few TGTGCCAGCAGCGCCGGACGAAGGGCTTTCTTT CASSAGRRAFF
TRBJ2-5 TRBD1 TRBV7-9 many TGTGCCAGCAGCTCCAGGGGGCCGGAGACCCAGTACTTC CASSSRGPETQYF
TRBJ2-2 NA TRBV5-6 once TGTGCCAGCACCCGGGTCTCTGGGACCGGGGAGCTGTTTTTT CASTRVSGTGELFF
TRBJ1-2 TRBD1 TRBV10-3 many TGTGCCATCAGTTATGACAGGGGGCGGGCTGGCTACACCTTC CAISYDRGRAGYTF
TRBJ2-5 NA TRBV29-1 few TGCAGCGCCAAACAAGAGACCCAGTACTTC CSAKQETQYF
TRBJ2-3 NA TRBV28 many TGTGCCAGCAGTTTCCCTTTGACAGGGACTAGCACAGATACGCAGTATTTT CASSFPLTGTSTDTQYF
TRBJ2-2 NA TRBV7-7 many TGTGCTAGCAGCTTCGCCAGGGAAAACACCGGGGAGCTGTTTTTT CASSFARENTGELFF
TRBJ2-5 TRBD2 TRBV20-1 NA TGCAGTGCTAGAGAGGGGACTAGCGGGGGTAGGACCCAGTACTTC CSAREGTSGGRTQYF
TRBJ2-1 TRBD2 TRBV11-2 many TGTGCCAGCAGCACCCGAAGAGCGGGGGCCTCCTACAATGAGCAGTTCTTC CASSTRRAGASYNEQFF
TRBJ2-3 TRBD2 TRBV20-1 NA TGCAGTGCTCCTCTTACAGCGGGGCGCACAGATACGCAGTATTTT CSAPLTAGRTDTQYF
TRBJ2-1 TRBD2 TRBV6-4 many TGTGCCAGCAGTGACTCGACTAGCGGGGGGGCCAATGAGCAGTTCTTC CASSDSTSGGANEQFF
TRBJ2-1 NA TRBV6-5 many TGTGCCAGCAGTGCGGATGTATGGGGGAATGAGCAGTTCTTC CASSADVWGNEQFF
TRBJ1-6 TRBD1 TRBV5-1 few TGCGCCAGCAGCTTGGAGACAGGGGGGTTGTCTTCACCCCTCCACTTT CASSLETGGLSSPLHF
TRBJ2-2 TRBD2 TRBV2 many TGTGCCAGCAGTGAAACTAGCGGGAACACCGGGGAGCTGTTTTTT CASSETSGNTGELFF
TRBJ2-1 TRBD2 TRBV20-1 NA TGCAGTGCTAGAGATTCCCGCGGGGGGAGGTATGAGCAGTTCTTC CSARDSRGGRYEQFF
TRBJ2-7 TRBD2 TRBV5-1 NA TGCGCCAGCAGCTTGCAGCGGGGGGGCCTCTACGAGCAGTACTTC CASSLQRGGLYEQYF
TRBJ2-4 NA TRBV27 NA TGTGCCAGCAGTTTGTCGGGGGAGCTGAACATTCAGTACTTC CASSLSGELNIQYF
TRBJ1-3 NA TRBV20-1 few TGCAGTGCTAGTTTTGGTAGCTCTGGAAACACCATATATTTT CSASFGSSGNTIYF
TRBJ2-7 TRBD2 TRBV27 few TGTGCCAGCAGTGCTCGGACTAGCGGATACGAGCAGTACTTC CASSARTSGYEQYF
TRBJ2-3 TRBD2 TRBV5-1 NA TGCGCCAGCAGACAGACTAGCGGGAGCACAGATACGCAGTATTTT CASRQTSGSTDTQYF
TRBJ2-2 TRBD2 TRBV23-1 few TGCGCCAGCCGTGGACTAGCGGGGGTTACCGGGGAGCTGTTTTTT CASRGLAGVTGELFF
TRBJ1-4 NA TRBV4-2 NA TGTGCCAGCAGCCAAGATGGATCAGCGGGGGCGGGGGAAAAACTGTTTTTT CASSQDGSAGAGEKLFF
TRBJ1-4 TRBD1 TRBV11-2 few TGTGCCAGCAGCCCTCCTTGGGGACAGGGGGTCGAAAAACTGTTTTTT CASSPPWGQGVEKLFF
TRBJ2-3 TRBD2 TRBV9 NA TGTGCCAGCAGCCCACTAGCGGATACGCAGTATTTT CASSPLADTQYF